This is a list of T cell receptor beta chains from one sample in a study of blood T cell repertoires in COVID-19. TCRdb's copy holds only in-frame clones and misses some; the assay was immunoSEQ multiplex PCR. The sample lists 400,000 to 450,000 clones, approximately 92% occurring once. Sequences were obtained from PBMCs or T cells enriched from blood (not recorded which). The source of these receptors is a man aged 30 to 45 who had recovered from COVID-19. The CDR3 runs from the conserved cysteine through the conserved F or W. The order of the fields is V gene, clone size, D gene, J gene, CDR3 DNA, CDR3 protein. A D gene is named only where the DNA matches it firmly. Clone size is stated in some rows and not others, as once, few, many or a class when expanded.

>TRBV5-1|few|TRBD1|TRBJ1-1
TGCGCCAGCAGCTTGGGGAGGGGGCTTGACACTGAAGCTTTCTTT
CASSLGRGLDTEAFF
>TRBV4-2|-|-|TRBJ2-7
TGTGCCAGCAGCAGAGCGGGTTACGAGCAGTACTTC
CASSRAGYEQYF
>TRBV5-5|-|-|TRBJ1-2
TGTGCCAGCAGCTTGAGGAGCAGGGAAAGTAACTATGGCTACACCTTC
CASSLRSRESNYGYTF
>TRBV11-2|-|TRBD1|TRBJ2-1
TGTGCCAGCAGCTCCGACCGGGACAGGACTTTCTTC
CASSSDRDRTFF
>TRBV2|-|-|TRBJ1-2
TGTGCCAGCGGAGGGGTATTAGGCGGGGGCTACACCTTC
CASGGVLGGGYTF
>TRBV28|-|TRBD1|TRBJ2-5
TGTGCCAGCAGTCCATATCAAGCGACAGGGCTGCAAGAGACCCAGTACTTC
CASSPYQATGLQETQYF
>TRBV7-2|-|-|TRBJ1-5
TGTGCCAGCAGCTTTGGACATGACGATCAGCCCCAGCATTTT
CASSFGHDDQPQHF
>TRBV4-1|-|TRBD1|TRBJ2-7
TGCGCCAGCAGCCAAGCTCCGCAGGGGGCCTACGAGCAGTACTTC
CASSQAPQGAYEQYF
>TRBV27|-|TRBD2|TRBJ2-7
TGTGCCAGCAGTTTCTCTAGCGGACCTATCGAGCAGTACTTC
CASSFSSGPIEQYF
>TRBV12-5|-|-|TRBJ1-3
TGTGCTAGTGGACTAACAGGGAGTCCTGGAAACACCATATATTTT
CASGLTGSPGNTIYF